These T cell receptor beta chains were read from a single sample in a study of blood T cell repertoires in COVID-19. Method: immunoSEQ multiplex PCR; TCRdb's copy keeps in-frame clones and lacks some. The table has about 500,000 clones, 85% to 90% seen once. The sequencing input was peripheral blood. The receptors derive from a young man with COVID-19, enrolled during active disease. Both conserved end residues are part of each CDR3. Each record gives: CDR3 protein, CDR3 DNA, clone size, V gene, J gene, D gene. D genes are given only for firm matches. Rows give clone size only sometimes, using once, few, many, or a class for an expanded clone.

CDR3 protein: CASSLGGRARNEQFF
CDR3 DNA: TGTGCCAGCAGCCTCGGCGGGAGGGCCCGGAATGAGCAGTTCTTC
clone size: -
V gene: TRBV6-5
J gene: TRBJ2-1
D gene: TRBD2

CDR3 protein: CASSLPGQGVTGELFF
CDR3 DNA: TGTGCCAGCAGCTTGCCGGGACAGGGGGTCACCGGGGAGCTGTTTTTT
clone size: -
V gene: TRBV5-6
J gene: TRBJ2-2
D gene: TRBD1

CDR3 protein: CASSPGQGGQETQYF
CDR3 DNA: TGTGCCAGCTCACCCGGACAGGGAGGGCAAGAGACCCAGTACTTC
clone size: -
V gene: TRBV18
J gene: TRBJ2-5
D gene: -

CDR3 protein: CASSLFGAGKGDNEQFF
CDR3 DNA: TGCGCCAGCAGCTTGTTTGGGGCAGGGAAGGGCGACAATGAGCAGTTCTTC
clone size: -
V gene: TRBV5-1
J gene: TRBJ2-1
D gene: -

CDR3 protein: CATSRDMEETNYGYTF
CDR3 DNA: TGTGCCACCAGCAGAGATATGGAGGAAACTAACTATGGCTACACCTTC
clone size: few
V gene: TRBV15
J gene: TRBJ1-2
D gene: -

CDR3 protein: CASSSGYQGAEAFF
CDR3 DNA: TGCGCCAGCAGCTCGGGCTACCAAGGGGCTGAAGCTTTCTTT
clone size: few
V gene: TRBV5-1
J gene: TRBJ1-1
D gene: -

CDR3 protein: CASSLVLGRGETQYF
CDR3 DNA: TGTGCCAGCAGCTTAGTGTTAGGGCGCGGGGAGACCCAGTACTTC
clone size: -
V gene: TRBV7-9
J gene: TRBJ2-5
D gene: -

CDR3 protein: CASSQKDRRPYEQYF
CDR3 DNA: TGTGCCAGCAGCCAAAAGGACAGGAGGCCCTACGAGCAGTACTTC
clone size: -
V gene: TRBV3-1/TRBV3-2
J gene: TRBJ2-7
D gene: TRBD1

CDR3 protein: CASSIGELGAGEKLFF
CDR3 DNA: TGTGCCAGTAGTATCGGAGAACTGGGGGCCGGTGAAAAACTGTTTTTT
clone size: -
V gene: TRBV19
J gene: TRBJ1-4
D gene: -

CDR3 protein: CATSDPRTPQDTQYF
CDR3 DNA: TGTGCCACCAGTGATCCAAGGACTCCCCAAGATACGCAGTATTTT
clone size: -
V gene: TRBV24-1
J gene: TRBJ2-3
D gene: -

CDR3 protein: CASSLDLGGRVLVYEQYF
CDR3 DNA: TGTGCCAGCAGCTTAGATTTAGGGGGGAGGGTCCTGGTATACGAGCAGTACTTC
clone size: -
V gene: TRBV7-2
J gene: TRBJ2-7
D gene: -

CDR3 protein: CASSSRLAGAPTNEQFF
CDR3 DNA: TGTGCCAGCAGCTCGAGACTAGCGGGGGCCCCCACCAATGAGCAGTTCTTC
clone size: -
V gene: TRBV7-6
J gene: TRBJ2-1
D gene: TRBD2

CDR3 protein: CASSFSRGRYGYTF
CDR3 DNA: TGTGCCAGCAGCTTCAGCAGGGGGCGGTATGGCTACACCTTC
clone size: few
V gene: TRBV5-6
J gene: TRBJ1-2
D gene: TRBD1

CDR3 protein: CASSGQGLGYTF
CDR3 DNA: TGTGCCAGCAGTGGCCAGGGATTAGGCTACACCTTC
clone size: once
V gene: TRBV25-1
J gene: TRBJ1-2
D gene: -

CDR3 protein: CASSSVAGGPAGELFF
CDR3 DNA: TGTGCCAGTAGTTCAGTAGCGGGAGGACCGGCCGGGGAGCTGTTTTTT
clone size: -
V gene: TRBV19
J gene: TRBJ2-2
D gene: TRBD2

CDR3 protein: CASSWQGARDNEQFF
CDR3 DNA: TGTGCCAGCAGCTGGCAGGGGGCGAGGGACAATGAGCAGTTCTTC
clone size: few
V gene: TRBV9
J gene: TRBJ2-1
D gene: TRBD1

CDR3 protein: CASSSQTNTGELFF
CDR3 DNA: TGTGCCAGCAGCTCACAGACGAACACCGGGGAGCTGTTTTTT
clone size: -
V gene: TRBV5-6
J gene: TRBJ2-2
D gene: -

CDR3 protein: CASSRQGSHTEAFF
CDR3 DNA: TGTGCCAGCAGCCGACAGGGGTCCCACACTGAAGCTTTCTTT
clone size: few
V gene: TRBV7-9
J gene: TRBJ1-1
D gene: TRBD1

CDR3 protein: CASSQIPGLAGEYEQYF
CDR3 DNA: TGCGCCAGCAGCCAGATCCCGGGACTAGCGGGGGAATACGAGCAGTACTTC
clone size: -
V gene: TRBV4-1
J gene: TRBJ2-7
D gene: TRBD2

CDR3 protein: CASSVGQYGTGELFF
CDR3 DNA: TGTGCCAGCAGCGTTGGACAGTATGGCACCGGGGAGCTGTTTTTT
clone size: -
V gene: TRBV9
J gene: TRBJ2-2
D gene: -

CDR3 protein: CASSFGTGEIFGELFF
CDR3 DNA: TGTGCCAGCAGTTTTGGGACAGGGGAAATTTTTGGGGAGCTGTTTTTT
clone size: -
V gene: TRBV6-5
J gene: TRBJ2-2
D gene: TRBD1

CDR3 protein: CASSPGTGRGNTIYF
CDR3 DNA: TGTGCCAGCAGCCCCGGGACAGGGAGGGGAAACACCATATATTTT
clone size: -
V gene: TRBV6-5
J gene: TRBJ1-3
D gene: TRBD1

CDR3 protein: CASTSTAYNEQFF
CDR3 DNA: TGTGCCAGTACCTCCACAGCCTACAATGAGCAGTTCTTC
clone size: -
V gene: TRBV19
J gene: TRBJ2-1
D gene: -

CDR3 protein: CASCRQGATDTQYF
CDR3 DNA: TGTGCCAGCTGTAGACAGGGGGCCACAGATACGCAGTATTTT
clone size: -
V gene: TRBV25-1
J gene: TRBJ2-3
D gene: TRBD1

CDR3 protein: CASSLYGGSSYEQYF
CDR3 DNA: TGTGCCAGCAGTTTGTACGGGGGATCATCCTACGAGCAGTACTTC
clone size: once
V gene: TRBV27
J gene: TRBJ2-7
D gene: -

CDR3 protein: CASRSLDSTEAFF
CDR3 DNA: TGCGCCAGCAGATCATTAGACAGCACTGAAGCTTTCTTT
clone size: -
V gene: TRBV5-1
J gene: TRBJ1-1
D gene: -

CDR3 protein: CASSHSGSISDTQYF
CDR3 DNA: TGTGCCAGCAGCCACAGCGGGAGTATCTCAGATACGCAGTATTTT
clone size: few
V gene: TRBV13
J gene: TRBJ2-3
D gene: TRBD2

CDR3 protein: CASSLGQGISNQPQHF
CDR3 DNA: TGTGCCAGCAGCTTAGGACAGGGAATCAGCAATCAGCCCCAGCATTTT
clone size: -
V gene: TRBV7-9
J gene: TRBJ1-5
D gene: TRBD1

CDR3 protein: CASSLEGGPSSGNTIYF
CDR3 DNA: TGCGCCAGCAGCCTCGAAGGAGGTCCGAGCTCTGGAAACACCATATATTTT
clone size: -
V gene: TRBV5-1
J gene: TRBJ1-3
D gene: -

CDR3 protein: CASSLTEQGFTGELFF
CDR3 DNA: TGTGCCAGCAGCTTAACAGAACAGGGGTTCACCGGGGAGCTGTTTTTT
clone size: -
V gene: TRBV7-3
J gene: TRBJ2-2
D gene: TRBD1

CDR3 protein: CASTPSAGAGELFF
CDR3 DNA: TGTGCCAGCACCCCTTCGGCAGGGGCGGGGGAGCTGTTTTTT
clone size: -
V gene: TRBV6-2/TRBV6-3
J gene: TRBJ2-2
D gene: -

CDR3 protein: CASSPGTNQETQYF
CDR3 DNA: TGTGCCAGCAGCCCAGGGACAAACCAAGAGACCCAGTACTTC
clone size: -
V gene: TRBV7-8
J gene: TRBJ2-5
D gene: -

CDR3 protein: CASITSGKKTQYF
CDR3 DNA: TGTGCCAGCATTACTAGCGGGAAAAAGACCCAGTACTTC
clone size: -
V gene: TRBV7-8
J gene: TRBJ2-5
D gene: TRBD2

CDR3 protein: CASSIGPSGGDTQYF
CDR3 DNA: TGTGCCAGTAGTATAGGCCCCTCGGGGGGAGATACGCAGTATTTT
clone size: -
V gene: TRBV19
J gene: TRBJ2-3
D gene: TRBD2

CDR3 protein: CASSSSGQSNQPQHF
CDR3 DNA: TGTGCCAGCAGCTCATCGGGACAGTCCAATCAGCCCCAGCATTTT
clone size: -
V gene: TRBV5-5
J gene: TRBJ1-5
D gene: TRBD1